The 13 T cell receptor beta chains below were found in one sample sequenced in a study of shared clonotypes between healthy human individuals. Sequencing was performed with immunoSEQ multiplex PCR; in TCRdb, only in-frame clones are kept and a portion is missing. The table records about 1.5 million clones, approximately 98% of them present only once. The sequencing input was naive CD4+ T cells sorted from blood. Subset meaning: CD45RA+ positively selected. Receptor source: a man aged 25 to 40 in good health.

A word on this clone: Other DNA sequences from this sample encode an identical CDR3 as well. The gene calls are TRBV2 and TRBJ2-5, with 11 nucleotides matching TRBD1. V shed 6 bases, J shed 4 bases, and the junction held 4 bases outside the gene matches. Germline loops: CDR1 SNHLY, CDR2 FYNNEI. The CDR3 covers 14 residues. CDR3 sequence (DNA): TGTGCCAGCAGCCCGGACAGGGGGCGAGAGACCCAGTACTTC. This codes for CASSPDRGRETQYF.

V gene TRBV5-1 combines with J gene TRBJ2-7; D might be TRBD1 or TRBD2, each matching 5 bases. CDR1 is SGHRS and CDR2 is YFSETQ in the germline V gene. CDR3 length: 15 residues. V lost 4 bases, J lost 4 bases, and 18 bases lay in between. In DNA, the CDR3 is TGCGCCAGCAGCCCCTCCGGGACGGGATCGTACGAGCAGTACTTC. As protein: CASSPSGTGSYEQYF.

The chain couples TRBV10-3 to TRBJ2-7; 10 nucleotides line up with TRBD2. Germline CDR1 is ENHRY and CDR2 is SYGVKD. This CDR3 comprises 16 residues. V shed 6 bases, J shed 3 bases, and the junction held 11 bases outside the gene matches. The CDR3 bases are TGTGCCATCAGACCTTCCGGGACTAGCGAGGACTACGAGCAGTACTTC. Protein product: CAIRPSGTSEDYEQYF.

The chain carries TRBV5-1 and TRBJ2-6; weak D call: TRBD1 (5 bases). The CDR3 spans 17 residues. Trimming stripped 5 bases from V and 0 bases from J, with 15 bases between. Germline V gene sequence: CDR1 SGHRS, CDR2 YFSETQ. This CDR3 reads CASRQGSLISGANVLTF. CDR3 in DNA: TGCGCCAGCAGGCAGGGATCTCTTATCTCTGGGGCCAACGTCCTGACTTTC. The entire variable domain, with the rest obtained from reference TRBV5-1 and TRBJ2-6, is as follows: KAGVTQTPRYLIKTRGQQVTLSCSPISGHRSVSWYQQTPGQGLQFLFEYFSETQRNKGNFPGRFSGRQFSNSRSEMNVSTLELGDSALYLCASRQGSLISGANVLTFGAGSRLTVL.

Written as DNA, the CDR3 is TGTGCCAGCTCACCGGGGGACAGGGGGCTCTACAATGAGCAGTTCTTC. Protein sequence: CASSPGDRGLYNEQFF. The V and J genes are TRBV18 and TRBJ2-1, with 12 bases identical to TRBD1. The CDR3 sequence is 16 residues long. With 3 bases clipped from V and 3 bases from J, the junction kept 3 bases outside the gene matches. CDR1 is KGHSH and CDR2 is LQKENI in the germline V gene.

This sequence joins TRBV5-1 and TRBJ2-7, with D perhaps TRBD2 (5 bases). The V and J ends lost 0 bases and 3 bases respectively, with 16 bases between them. The CDR3 is 16 residues long. Germline CDR1 is SGHRS and CDR2 is YFSETQ. The CDR3: CASSLVSGEIGYEQYF. For the CDR3, the DNA is TGCGCCAGCAGCTTGGTTTCCGGGGAGATCGGCTACGAGCAGTACTTC.

This chain joins TRBV19 and TRBJ1-5, with 10 bases that match TRBD1. This CDR3 contains 15 residues. The ends lost 5 bases at V and 7 bases at J; junction bases unmatched: 8. The germline CDR1 and CDR2 sequences are LNHDA and SQIVND (reference sequence). The CDR3 here is CASSPTGTGVQPQHF. CDR3 nucleotide sequence: TGTGCCAGTAGTCCTACCGGGACAGGGGTACAGCCCCAGCATTTT.

The chain employs TRBV18 and TRBJ1-5, with 9 bases that match TRBD1. The CDR3 is made up of 17 amino acids. The germline V gene has CDR1 KGHSH and CDR2 LQKENI. V shed 2 bases and J 3 bases; nucleotides not matched to a gene: 8. The CDR3 DNA is TGTGCCAGCTCACCAGTCCCGGGGACAGGGATCAATCAGCCCCAGCATTTT. Its translation is CASSPVPGTGINQPQHF.

This chain connects TRBV2 to TRBJ2-5; 8 nucleotides agree with TRBD2. The V gene end was trimmed by 6 bases and the J gene end by 2 bases; junction bases not matched to a gene: 14. CDR1 and CDR2 (germline): SNHLY, FYNNEI. The CDR3 covers 17 residues. CDR3 nucleotide sequence: TGTGCCAGCAGCCGTACTAGCGGCGCTGGGGGACAAGAGACCCAGTACTTC. This codes for CASSRTSGAGGQETQYF.

This clone was seen a single time. This sequence joins TRBV15 and TRBJ1-1; D unresolved. This CDR3 has 13 residues. V lost 0 bases to trimming and J lost 7 bases, with 9 bases between them. The germline V gene encodes CDR1 LNHNV and CDR2 YYDKDF (reference sequence). DNA of the CDR3: TGTGCCACCAGCAGAGATCACGGGAGTGAAGCTTTCTTT. Residues: CATSRDHGSEAFF.

The chain has TRBV5-1 and TRBJ2-7; D gene unclear. The CDR3 runs 15 residues. The V gene's germline CDR1 is SGHRS and CDR2 YFSETQ. Trimming cost V 0 bases and J 2 bases, with 12 bases left between them. CDR3 protein: CASSLAGRHPYEQYF. DNA of the CDR3: TGCGCCAGCAGCTTGGCCGGGCGGCACCCCTACGAGCAGTACTTC.

In regard to this clone: In the same sample, other DNA sequences code for this CDR3. The chain recombines TRBV6-5 with TRBJ2-1; D gene unclear. CDR1 and CDR2 (germline): MNHEY, SVGAGI. V was clipped by 4 bases and J by 9 bases, with 10 bases between them. CDR3 length equals 12 residues. The CDR3 here is CASSSLSGEQFF. DNA of the CDR3: TGTGCCAGCAGTTCACTCTCAGGTGAGCAGTTCTTC.

The chain couples TRBV29-1 to TRBJ2-3, with TRBD2 matching 10 bases. Germline CDR1 SQVTM, CDR2 ANQGSEA. The length of the CDR3 is 14 residues. V gave up 4 bases and J gave up 6 bases; unmatched junction bases: 7. The CDR3 is CSVVTSGFTDTQYF. In nucleotides, the CDR3 is TGCAGCGTTGTGACTAGCGGGTTTACGGATACGCAGTATTTT.